The 17 T cell receptor beta chains presented below share a single source sample, sequenced in a study of blood T cell repertoires in COVID-19. Using immunoSEQ multiplex PCR, the repertoire was profiled, and TCRdb retains in-frame clones only, with some absent. The sample yields tens of thousands of clones, over 90% seen once. Sequencing used peripheral blood. The receptor source for this set is a woman older than 75 with acute or convalescent COVID-19.

The chain uses TRBV3-1 (or the pseudogene TRBV3-2) and TRBJ2-5, with 9 nucleotides matching TRBD2. There are 14 residues in the CDR3. With 3 bases clipped from V and 9 bases from J, the junction kept 8 bases outside the gene matches. Germline CDR1 is LGHDT and CDR2 is YNNKEL (reference sequence). CDR3 sequence (DNA): TGTGCCAGCAGCCAGGGACTAGCCTTCAGCCCCCAGTACTTC. This codes for CASSQGLAFSPQYF.

The gene calls are TRBV19 and TRBJ1-1; possibly TRBD1 for D (6 bases). The CDR3 contains 15 residues. Trimming removed 6 bases at V and 0 bases at J, with 14 bases between. Germline CDR1 LNHDA, CDR2 SQIVND (reference sequence). The CDR3 DNA follows: TGTGCCAGTAGACCGCCCCAGGGGTTGAACACTGAAGCTTTCTTT. Encoded protein: CASRPPQGLNTEAFF.

This chain joins TRBV5-4 and TRBJ1-1, with D possibly TRBD1 on 5 matching bases. Germline V gives CDR1 SGHNT, CDR2 YYREEE (reference sequence). The CDR3 totals 13 residues. The V and J ends lost 4 bases and 7 bases respectively, with 14 bases between them. For the CDR3, the DNA is TGTGCCAGCAGCAACCCCGGGGGGGTTGAAGCTTTCTTT. It encodes CASSNPGGVEAFF.

The chain employs TRBV28 and TRBJ2-3; D might be TRBD2 (7 bases). CDR1 MDHEN and CDR2 SYDVKM come from the germline V gene. CDR3 length: 14 amino acids. Trimming removed 3 bases from V and 6 bases from J, with 13 bases in between. The DNA for the CDR3 is TGTGCCAGCAGTTTCGGGGGGCGAACGGATACGCAGTATTTT. Translated, it gives CASSFGGRTDTQYF.

The chain employs TRBV6-5 and TRBJ1-3; no firm D call. Trimming took 0 bases from V and 0 from J, leaving 6 bases between them. Germline CDR1 is MNHEY and CDR2 is SVGAGI. The CDR3 is made up of 15 amino acids. CDR3 protein: CASSYSGDSGNTIYF. CDR3 DNA sequence: TGTGCCAGCAGTTACTCGGGAGACTCTGGAAACACCATATATTTT.

The chain employs TRBV13 and TRBJ2-7, with TRBD1 matching over 9 bases. J lost 6 bases, V lost 5 bases, and 5 bases had no gene match. The germline gives CDR1 PRHDT, CDR2 FYEKMQ (reference sequence). This CDR3 comprises 13 residues. The CDR3 loop is CASSITGGREQYF. The CDR3 bases are TGTGCCAGCAGCATCACAGGGGGCCGCGAGCAGTACTTC.

The genes are TRBV2 and TRBJ1-4; 9 nucleotides line up with TRBD1. CDR3 size: 13 residues. With 7 bases clipped from V and 6 bases from J, the junction kept 3 bases outside the gene matches. CDR1 is SNHLY and CDR2 is FYNNEI in the germline V gene. The DNA of the CDR3 is TGTGCCAGCAAGTGGACAGGGGATGAAAAACTGTTTTTT. Its translation: CASKWTGDEKLFF. The entire variable domain, with the rest obtained from reference TRBV2 and TRBJ1-4, is as follows: EPEVTQTPSHQVTQMGQEVILRCVPISNHLYFYWYRQILGQKVEFLVSFYNNEISEKSEIFDDQFSVERPDGSNFTLKIRSTKLEDSAMYFCASKWTGDEKLFFGSGTQLSVL.

This chain links TRBV14 with TRBJ2-3; 9 bases align to TRBD2. J was trimmed by 1 base and V by 5 bases; bases with no gene match: 10. The germline gives CDR1 SGHDN, CDR2 FVKESK. The CDR3 is made up of 17 amino acids. The CDR3 coding sequence is TGTGCCAGCAGCATGACTAGCGGACCCCGAGGCACAGATACGCAGTATTTT. Amino acid sequence: CASSMTSGPRGTDTQYF. The variable domain in full, completed from reference TRBV14 and TRBJ2-3, reads EAGVTQFPSHSVIEKGQTVTLRCDPISGHDNLYWYRRVMGKEIKFLLHFVKESKQDESGMPNNRFLAERTGGTYSTLKVQPAELEDSGVYFCASSMTSGPRGTDTQYFGPGTRLTVL.

This chain uses TRBV5-4 with TRBJ2-2; the match to TRBD2 covers 7 bases. The CDR3 has 14 amino acids. J lost 2 bases, V lost 5 bases, and 3 bases had no gene match. Germline V gene data show CDR1 as SGHNT and CDR2 as YYREEE (reference sequence). The CDR3 sequence: CASRLAENTGELFF. CDR3 nucleotide sequence: TGTGCCAGCAGGCTAGCGGAAAACACCGGGGAGCTGTTTTTT. Looking up the rest from reference TRBV5-4 and TRBJ2-2 gives the full variable domain: ETGVTQSPTHLIKTRGQQVTLRCSSQSGHNTVSWYQQALGQGPQFIFQYYREEENGRGNFPPRFSGLQFPNYSSELNVNALELDDSALYLCASRLAENTGELFFGEGSRLTVL.

The V call is TRBV7-2, the J call TRBJ2-5; unclear D gene. The CDR3 has 14 amino acids. In germline, CDR1 is SGHTA, CDR2 FQGNSA. V lost 0 bases and J 1 base, leaving 6 bases between the germline ends. The CDR3 spells CASSLAALQETQYF. The DNA for the CDR3 is TGTGCCAGCAGCTTAGCGGCCCTCCAAGAGACCCAGTACTTC.

The V gene is TRBV7-9, the J gene TRBJ1-2; TRBD1 might be the D (5 bases). This CDR3 region has 14 residues. The V gene's germline CDR1 is SEHNR and CDR2 FQNEAQ (reference sequence). V gave up 0 bases and J gave up 7 bases, with 12 bases separating them. The DNA of the CDR3 is TGTGCCAGCAGCTTAGCAGGGACTTCTGCTGGCTACACCTTC. Translated: CASSLAGTSAGYTF.

This clone was recorded once. The gene calls are TRBV18 and TRBJ2-5, with D maybe TRBD1 (7 bases). The CDR3 runs to 16 residues. V was trimmed by 3 bases and J by 5 bases, leaving 19 bases between them. The germline gives CDR1 KGHSH, CDR2 LQKENI. CDR3 protein: CASSPRDSSMGETQYF. CDR3 DNA: TGTGCCAGCTCACCGCGGGACAGCTCTATGGGGGAGACCCAGTACTTC.

The gene calls are TRBV14 and TRBJ1-2; 9 bases map to TRBD1. The J segment lost 2 bases and the V segment lost 0 bases, leaving 1 base of the junction unmatched. Germline values: CDR1 SGHDN, CDR2 FVKESK. The CDR3 extends over 15 amino acids. In DNA form, the CDR3 reads TGTGCCAGCAGCCAAGAGGGGACAGGGAACTATGGCTACACCTTC. It encodes CASSQEGTGNYGYTF.

The gene calls are TRBV7-9 and TRBJ2-2, with D unresolved. Germline V CDR1 and CDR2: SEHNR, FQNEAQ (reference sequence). The germline V and J ends were trimmed by 2 bases and 6 bases, with 10 bases remaining between them. CDR3 size: 14 residues. DNA for the CDR3: TGTGCCAGCAGCTTACCCGTACCGGCCGGGGAGCTGTTTTTT. This gives the protein CASSLPVPAGELFF. Full variable domain (missing parts from reference TRBV7-9 and TRBJ2-2): DTGVSQNPRHKITKRGQNVTFRCDPISEHNRLYWYRQTLGQGPEFLTYFQNEAQLEKSRLLSDRFSAERPKGSFSTLEIQRTEQGDSAMYLCASSLPVPAGELFFGEGSRLTVL.

The J gene is TRBJ2-1, the V gene TRBV5-1; 15 bases line up with TRBD2. V lost 4 bases to trimming and J lost 9 bases; unmatched junction nucleotides: 8. The CDR3 length is 16 residues. Germline lookup yields CDR1 SGHRS and CDR2 YFSETQ. CDR3 residues: CASSPTGTSGRSEQFF. As DNA, the CDR3 is TGCGCCAGCAGCCCGACCGGGACTAGCGGGAGGTCTGAGCAGTTCTTC. Together with reference TRBV5-1 and TRBJ2-1, the CDR3 gives the full variable domain: KAGVTQTPRYLIKTRGQQVTLSCSPISGHRSVSWYQQTPGQGLQFLFEYFSETQRNKGNFPGRFSGRQFSNSRSEMNVSTLELGDSALYLCASSPTGTSGRSEQFFGPGTRLTVL.

V gene TRBV14 combines with J gene TRBJ2-7; 7 positions match TRBD2. The CDR3 spans 14 residues. V dropped 2 bases and J dropped 5; count of bases not matched to a gene: 6. The germline V gene has CDR1 SGHDN and CDR2 FVKESK. CDR3 amino acids: CASSQYGGSNEQYF. In DNA form, the CDR3 reads TGTGCCAGCAGCCAATACGGGGGGTCCAACGAGCAGTACTTC. The entire variable domain, with the rest obtained from reference TRBV14 and TRBJ2-7, is as follows: EAGVTQFPSHSVIEKGQTVTLRCDPISGHDNLYWYRRVMGKEIKFLLHFVKESKQDESGMPNNRFLAERTGGTYSTLKVQPAELEDSGVYFCASSQYGGSNEQYFGPGTRLTVT.

The CDR3 loop is CASSLESPTSGRASEQFF. CDR3 DNA sequence: TGTGCCAGCAGCTTAGAATCCCCGACTAGCGGGAGGGCCAGCGAGCAGTTCTTC. V gene TRBV11-2 combines with J gene TRBJ2-1; 14 bases align to TRBD2. V dropped 0 bases and J dropped 10; count of bases not matched to a gene: 11. Germline V gene lookup returns CDR1 SGHAT and CDR2 FQNNGV. This CDR3 is built from 18 residues. Full variable domain (outside the CDR3, taken from reference TRBV11-2 and TRBJ2-1): EAGVAQSPRYKIIEKRQSVAFWCNPISGHATLYWYQQILGQGPKLLIQFQNNGVVDDSQLPKDRFSAERLKGVDSTLKIQPAKLEDSAVYLCASSLESPTSGRASEQFFGPGTRLTVL.